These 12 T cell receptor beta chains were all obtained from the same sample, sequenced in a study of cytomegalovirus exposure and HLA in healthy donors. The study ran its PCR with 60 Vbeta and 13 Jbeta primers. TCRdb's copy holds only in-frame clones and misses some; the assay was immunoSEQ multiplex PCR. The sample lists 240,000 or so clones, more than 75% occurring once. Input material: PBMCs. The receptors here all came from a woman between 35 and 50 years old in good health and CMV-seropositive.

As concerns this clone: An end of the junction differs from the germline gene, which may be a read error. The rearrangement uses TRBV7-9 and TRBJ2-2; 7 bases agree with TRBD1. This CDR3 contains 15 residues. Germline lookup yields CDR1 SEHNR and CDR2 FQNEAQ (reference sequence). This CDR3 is CSSSPDRVATGELFF. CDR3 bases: TGTTCCAGCAGCCCAGACAGGGTAGCCACCGGGGAGCTGTTTTTT.

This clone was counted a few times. The CDR3 DNA follows: TGTGCCAGTAGTATACGGTCACTTAACTATGGCTACACCTTC. It is translated as CASSIRSLNYGYTF. The chain employs TRBV19 and TRBJ1-2; no definite D call. Germline-derived CDR1 and CDR2 are LNHDA and SQIVND (reference sequence). The length of the CDR3 is 14 residues. Deletions cut 2 bases from V and 1 base from J, with 8 bases between.

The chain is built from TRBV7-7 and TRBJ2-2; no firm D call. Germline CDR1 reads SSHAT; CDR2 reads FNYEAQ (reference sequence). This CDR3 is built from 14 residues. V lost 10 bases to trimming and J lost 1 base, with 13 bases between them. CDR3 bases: TGTGCCACCCCAGGCCCAGAGAACACCGGGGAGCTGTTTTTT. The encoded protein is CATPGPENTGELFF.

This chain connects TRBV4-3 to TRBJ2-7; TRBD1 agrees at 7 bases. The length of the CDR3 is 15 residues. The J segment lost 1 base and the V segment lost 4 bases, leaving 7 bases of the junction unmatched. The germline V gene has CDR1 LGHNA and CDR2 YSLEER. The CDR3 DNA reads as TGCGCCAGCAGCCCGGGACAGTCAGCATCCTACGAGCAGTACTTC. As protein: CASSPGQSASYEQYF.

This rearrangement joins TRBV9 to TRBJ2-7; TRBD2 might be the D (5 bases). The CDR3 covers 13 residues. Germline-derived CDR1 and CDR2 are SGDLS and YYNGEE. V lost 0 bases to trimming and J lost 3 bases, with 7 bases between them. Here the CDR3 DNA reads TGTGCCAGCAGCGTAGGGGCGGGCTACGAGCAGTACTTC. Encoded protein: CASSVGAGYEQYF.

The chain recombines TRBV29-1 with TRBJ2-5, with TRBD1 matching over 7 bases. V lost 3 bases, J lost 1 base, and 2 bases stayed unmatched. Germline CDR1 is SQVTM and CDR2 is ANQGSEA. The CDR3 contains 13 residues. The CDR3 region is CSVDDRVQETQYF. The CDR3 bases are TGCAGCGTTGACGACAGGGTCCAAGAGACCCAGTACTTC.

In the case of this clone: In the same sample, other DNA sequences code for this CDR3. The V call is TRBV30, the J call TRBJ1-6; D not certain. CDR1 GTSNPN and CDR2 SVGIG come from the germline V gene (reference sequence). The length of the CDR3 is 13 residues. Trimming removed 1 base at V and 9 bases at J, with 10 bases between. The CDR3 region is CAWSGRRSSPLHF. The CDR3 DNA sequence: TGTGCCTGGAGTGGACGGAGGTCTTCACCCCTCCACTTT.

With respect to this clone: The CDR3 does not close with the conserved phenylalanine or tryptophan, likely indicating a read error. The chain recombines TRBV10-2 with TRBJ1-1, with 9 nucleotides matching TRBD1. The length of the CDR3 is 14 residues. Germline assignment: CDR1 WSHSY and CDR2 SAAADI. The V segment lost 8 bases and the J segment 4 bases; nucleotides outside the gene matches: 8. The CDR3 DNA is TGCGCCAGCCTGGTTACAGGGGGCATCACTGAAGCTTTCCTT. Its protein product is CASLVTGGITEAFL.

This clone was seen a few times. CDR3 loop: CASSQVGIYPYSPLHF. The CDR3 DNA reads TGCGCCAGCAGCCAAGTCGGGATCTATCCATATTCACCCCTCCACTTT. The V call is TRBV4-3, the J call TRBJ1-6; unclear D gene. Germline CDR1 and CDR2: LGHNA and YSLEER. The V gene lost 1 base and the J gene lost 8 bases, with 15 bases spanning the gap. The CDR3 is 16 amino acids.

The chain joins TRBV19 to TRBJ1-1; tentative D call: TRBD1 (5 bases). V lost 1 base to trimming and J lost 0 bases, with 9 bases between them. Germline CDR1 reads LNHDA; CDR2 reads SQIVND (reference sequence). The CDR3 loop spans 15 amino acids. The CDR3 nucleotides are TGTGCCAGTAGTATAGGGACAATGCTGAACACTGAAGCTTTCTTT. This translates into CASSIGTMLNTEAFF.

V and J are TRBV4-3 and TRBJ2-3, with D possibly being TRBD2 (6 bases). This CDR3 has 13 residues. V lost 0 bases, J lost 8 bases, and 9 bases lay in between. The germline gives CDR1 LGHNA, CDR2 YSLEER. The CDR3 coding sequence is TGCGCCAGCAGCCAAGATAACGGGGGTACGCAGTATTTT. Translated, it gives CASSQDNGGTQYF.

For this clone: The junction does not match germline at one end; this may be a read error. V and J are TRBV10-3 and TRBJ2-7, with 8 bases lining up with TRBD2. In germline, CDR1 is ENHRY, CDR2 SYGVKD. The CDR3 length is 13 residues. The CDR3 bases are TGTGCCGTCAGCCGGGGGGGCTTCAACGAGCAGTACTTC. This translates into CAVSRGGFNEQYF.